The rows below give T cell receptor beta chains drawn from one sample of a study of type 1 regulatory T cells. TCRdb reprocessed the reads via MiXCR and lists one record per CDR3 protein. The top ten hold about 7.3% of the sample, which has about 68,000 distinct CDR3 sequences, 63% seen once. These receptors have no known antigen. The sequencing sample was made of cultured T cells, either the whole culture or a sorted T cell fraction (not recorded which). These TCRs come from a human donor in good health. CDR3s include the opening cysteine and the closing phenylalanine or tryptophan. Fields, in order: clone size, J gene, V gene, D gene, CDR3 protein, CDR3 DNA. The D gene is left open where the match is weak. Size is omitted from some rows. Given values are once, few, many or a class for expanded clones.

once	TRBJ2-7	TRBV5-1	TRBD1	CASLEGAGGNREQYF	TGCGCCAGCCTCGAGGGGGCAGGGGGTAATAGGGAGCAGTACTTC
.	TRBJ1-2	TRBV7-9	.	CASSLATYGYTF	TGTGCCAGCAGCTTAGCAACCTATGGCTACACCTTC
few	TRBJ2-7	TRBV25-1	TRBD2	CASKGPGLVAHEQYF	TGTGCCAGCAAGGGACCGGGACTAGTCGCCCACGAGCAGTACTTC
few	TRBJ1-2	TRBV5-1	TRBD1	CASSLVGGEDGYTF	TGCGCCAGCAGCTTGGTAGGGGGCGAAGATGGCTACACCTTC
.	TRBJ2-7	TRBV3-1	.	CASSQEYRVYSYEQYF	TGTGCCAGCAGCCAAGAATACAGGGTGTACTCCTACGAGCAGTACTTC
.	TRBJ2-7	TRBV7-2	.	CASSPLPPLQQYF	TGTGCCAGCAGCCCCCTACCCCCTCTACAGCAGTACTTC
.	TRBJ1-2	TRBV4-1	.	CASRQGRGSRVNGYTF	TGCGCCAGCAGACAAGGCAGGGGTTCCAGGGTGAATGGCTACACCTTC
.	TRBJ2-4	TRBV20-1	TRBD2	CSARPGLDNIQYF	TGCAGTGCTAGGCCCGGACTAGATAACATTCAGTACTTC
.	TRBJ2-5	TRBV29-1	TRBD1	CSVGQGQETQYF	TGCAGCGTTGGACAGGGACAAGAGACCCAGTACTTC
once	TRBJ1-1	TRBV5-1	.	CASSLVGRENTEAFF	TGCGCCAGCAGCTTGGTTGGCAGGGAGAACACTGAAGCTTTCTTT
.	TRBJ2-3	TRBV20-1	.	CSARVPGSDTQYF	TGCAGTGCTAGAGTCCCAGGTTCAGATACGCAGTATTTT
.	TRBJ2-1	TRBV11-3	TRBD2	CASSLAGGHNEQFF	TGTGCCAGCAGCTTAGCGGGAGGGCACAATGAGCAGTTCTTC
.	TRBJ1-2	TRBV7-2	.	CASSIDGGLKGYTF	TGTGCCAGCAGCATAGATGGGGGATTGAAAGGCTACACCTTC
.	TRBJ2-1	TRBV4-3	.	CASSQRPDNEQFF	TGCGCCAGCAGCCAAAGGCCTGATAATGAGCAGTTCTTC
.	TRBJ2-3	TRBV20-1	.	CSARMQQTYTDTQYF	TGCAGTGCTAGAATGCAGCAGACTTACACAGATACGCAGTATTTT